These 28 T cell receptor beta chains originate from one sample sequenced in a study of post-analysis software for immune sequencing data. General study results and limits: Compared with controls, patients had more of about 5 TRBV segments, including TRBV5-6, TRBV5-1 and TRBV20-1.

These TCRs are of unknown antigen specificity. cDNA libraries of TCR beta carried unique molecular identifiers. TCRdb reanalysed the PCR reads using MiXCR and keeps one entry per CDR3 protein. This repertoire shows about 210,000 distinct CDR3 sequences, 25% to 30% found once; its top ten account for more than 3%. Material for sequencing was blood. Receptor source: a girl younger than 18 with multiple sclerosis.

The chain joins TRBV7-9 to TRBJ2-7; 13 bases align to TRBD2. The length of the CDR3 is 16 residues. Germline CDR1 and CDR2: SEHNR and FQNEAQ (reference sequence). J lost 5 bases, V lost 5 bases, and 9 bases had no gene match. The CDR3 bases are TGTGCCAGCAGCCAGGGACTAGCGGGATGGCCGGACGAGCAGTACTTC. Translating it yields CASSQGLAGWPDEQYF.

This clonotype was seen a handful of times. This chain uses TRBV7-9 with TRBJ1-5; unclear D gene. The V gene's germline CDR1 is SEHNR and CDR2 FQNEAQ (reference sequence). This CDR3 is built from 15 residues. V dropped 1 base and J dropped 4 bases, with 11 bases sitting between them. CDR3 sequence: CASSLGFSANQPQHF. In nucleotides, the CDR3 is TGTGCCAGCAGCTTAGGATTCTCCGCTAATCAGCCCCAGCATTTT.

This clonotype was found many times. The genes are TRBV12-3 or TRBV12-4 and TRBJ2-1, with TRBD2 matching over 10 bases. The CDR3 runs to 14 residues. V shed 7 bases, J shed 8 bases, and the junction held 8 bases outside the gene matches. The CDR3 loop is CASKALAGIDEQFF. In DNA form, the CDR3 reads TGTGCCAGCAAGGCACTAGCGGGAATCGATGAGCAGTTCTTC.

This clonotype appeared a few times. The chain has TRBV6-6 and TRBJ1-1, with a tentative D call TRBD1 (6 bases). CDR3 length equals 15 residues. V lost 5 bases and J lost 8, with 21 bases in between. Germline CDR1 reads MNHNY; CDR2 reads SVGAGI (reference sequence). In nucleotides, the CDR3 is TGTGCCAGCAGTACCTACATCGGGACACCCCCCGAAGCTTTCTTT. As protein: CASSTYIGTPPEAFF.

This clonotype was recorded many times. The chain couples TRBV29-1 to TRBJ1-5; tentative D call: TRBD1 (5 bases). The ends were cut back, 6 bases at V and 7 bases at J, with 13 bases in the middle. This CDR3 region has 12 residues. The germline V gene encodes CDR1 SQVTM and CDR2 ANQGSEA. The CDR3 sequence: CSVAMRGQPQHF. The DNA of the CDR3 is TGCAGCGTGGCAATGAGGGGCCAGCCCCAGCATTTT.

The sample holds a few counts of this clonotype. The CDR3 sequence is CASSLGPGERGEAFF. The CDR3 DNA sequence: TGTGCCAGCAGCTTGGGCCCAGGGGAGAGAGGTGAAGCTTTCTTT. The rearrangement joins TRBV5-6 to TRBJ1-1; possible D gene TRBD1, 6 bases. Trimming removed 0 bases at V and 7 bases at J, with 16 bases between. Germline V CDR1 and CDR2: SGHDT, YYEEEE. The CDR3 length is 15 residues.

The V gene is TRBV20-1, the J gene TRBJ2-2; D gene ambiguous. Germline assignment: CDR1 DFQATT and CDR2 SNEGSKA (reference sequence). This CDR3 comprises 12 residues. The V gene lost 4 bases and the J gene lost 1 base, with 4 bases spanning the gap. The CDR3 DNA follows: TGCAGTGCTATAGAGAACACCGGGGAGCTGTTTTTT. Protein product: CSAIENTGELFF.

This clonotype was detected ten times or more. The chain has TRBV15 and TRBJ2-1, with TRBD1 matching over 8 bases. Germline V gene lookup returns CDR1 LNHNV and CDR2 YYDKDF (reference sequence). The junction had 11 bases not matched to a gene; V was cut back by 5 bases and J by 5 bases. This CDR3 contains 16 residues. The CDR3 DNA is TGTGCCACCAGCTCACGCCCGGGACAGGAGAACAATGAGCAGTTCTTC. Residues: CATSSRPGQENNEQFF.

This clonotype was counted ten times or more. The chain joins TRBV15 to TRBJ2-7, with 7 positions matching TRBD1. Germline values: CDR1 LNHNV, CDR2 YYDKDF (reference sequence). V gave up 1 base and J gave up 3 bases; unmatched junction bases: 6. This CDR3 contains 15 residues. The CDR3 reads CATSRVGQVGYEQYF. DNA of the CDR3: TGTGCCACCAGCAGAGTTGGACAGGTGGGCTACGAGCAGTACTTC.

The rearrangement links TRBV11-2 to TRBJ1-1; D is unclear. The germline V and J ends were trimmed by 0 bases and 0 bases, with 8 bases remaining between them. CDR1 SGHAT and CDR2 FQNNGV come from the germline V gene. This CDR3 has 15 amino acids. CDR3 DNA: TGTGCCAGCAGCTTAGATGGCGGGGTGAACACTGAAGCTTTCTTT. This codes for CASSLDGGVNTEAFF.

The V gene is TRBV5-4, the J gene TRBJ2-5; TRBD1 matches 8 bases. The V segment lost 4 bases and the J segment 2 bases; nucleotides outside the gene matches: 4. The CDR3 sequence is 14 residues long. In germline, CDR1 is SGHNT, CDR2 YYREEE (reference sequence). The CDR3 protein is CASSAGGWQETQYF. The CDR3 bases are TGTGCCAGCAGCGCAGGGGGCTGGCAAGAGACCCAGTACTTC. The entire variable domain, with the rest obtained from reference TRBV5-4 and TRBJ2-5, is as follows: ETGVTQSPTHLIKTRGQQVTLRCSSQSGHNTVSWYQQALGQGPQFIFQYYREEENGRGNFPPRFSGLQFPNYSSELNVNALELDDSALYLCASSAGGWQETQYFGPGTRLLVL.

There are many counts of this clonotype. This chain connects TRBV20-1 to TRBJ2-5, with D uncertain. Germline loops: CDR1 DFQATT, CDR2 SNEGSKA (reference sequence). The CDR3 has 11 amino acids. V was pared by 0 bases and J by 3 bases, with 2 bases between. The CDR3 sequence is CSARDEETQYF. In nucleotides, the CDR3 is TGCAGTGCTAGAGACGAAGAGACCCAGTACTTC.

Points on this clonotype: Possible read error: a much larger clone is one base away. The chain has TRBV20-1 and TRBJ2-7; D is undetermined. This CDR3 is built from 14 residues. V lost 4 bases to trimming and J lost 0 bases, with 13 bases between them. CDR1 is DFQATT, CDR2 SNEGSKA, per germline (reference sequence). The chain's CDR3 is CSAKVCTNSYEQYF. In nucleotides, the CDR3 is TGCAGTGCTAAGGTGTGCACTAACTCCTACGAGCAGTACTTC.

Comment on this clonotype: One end of the junction does not line up with germline, which may come from a read error. The chain is built from TRBV7-2 and TRBJ2-1, with 7 bases fitting TRBD2. Germline CDR1 is SGHTA and CDR2 is FQGNSA. CDR3 size: 13 residues. CDR3 amino acids: CASSGRDYNERFF. The CDR3 DNA reads TGTGCCAGCAGCGGCCGGGACTACAACGAGCGGTTCTTC.

This clonotype was detected ten times or more. V usage is TRBV20-1 and J usage is TRBJ2-7; 7 bases match TRBD2. V was pared by 5 bases and J by 6 bases, with 7 bases of the junction left unmatched. The CDR3 contains 12 residues. The germline V gene has CDR1 DFQATT and CDR2 SNEGSKA (reference sequence). CDR3 bases: TGCAGTGCTCGGATGGGAGGGTCCGAGCAGTACTTC. Amino acid sequence: CSARMGGSEQYF.

This clonotype was recorded at least ten times. The J gene is TRBJ1-1, the V gene TRBV20-1; D is uncertain. V lost 6 bases, J lost 2 bases, and 7 bases lay in between. The CDR3 has 11 amino acids. The germline V gene encodes CDR1 DFQATT and CDR2 SNEGSKA (reference sequence). In DNA form, the CDR3 reads TGCAGTGCCAGCAGAAACACTGAAGCTTTCTTT. Translated, it gives CSASRNTEAFF.

This chain links TRBV2 with TRBJ2-4; the D call may be TRBD1 or TRBD2 (5 bases each). The J call is uncertain, as TRBJ2-5 better fits the DNA end. CDR1 SNHLY and CDR2 FYNNEI come from the germline V gene. The CDR3 has 14 residues. This CDR3 is CASALPGSRETQYF. The CDR3, as DNA: TGTGCCAGCGCCCTCCCAGGGAGCCGGGAGACCCAGTACTTC.

This clonotype was counted only a few times. The genes are TRBV6-6 and TRBJ1-5; D remains unclear. The CDR3 has 14 amino acids. Germline V lookup: CDR1 MNHNY, CDR2 SVGAGI (reference sequence). V lost 7 bases, J lost 0 bases, and 10 bases lay in between. In DNA form, the CDR3 reads TGTGCCAGCAAGGGAGGAGATAGCAATCAGCCCCAGCATTTT. Translated, it gives CASKGGDSNQPQHF.

In this sample, this clonotype turned up once. This chain connects TRBV29-1 to TRBJ2-7; TRBD2 matches at 7 bases. The germline V gene encodes CDR1 SQVTM and CDR2 ANQGSEA. Trimming at V came to 6 bases and at J to 0 bases, leaving 5 bases not matched to a gene. The CDR3 is made up of 13 amino acids. This CDR3 reads CSVGGILSYEQYF. CDR3 nucleotide sequence: TGCAGCGTGGGAGGGATTCTCTCCTACGAGCAGTACTTC.

In regard to this clonotype: This could be a read error, since a much larger clone is one nucleotide away. The J gene is TRBJ2-5, the V gene TRBV7-9; D ambiguous. The V gene's germline CDR1 is SEHNR and CDR2 FQNEAQ (reference sequence). With 3 bases removed from V and 11 bases from J, the gap between germline ends came to 10 bases. The CDR3 runs to 11 residues. The CDR3 sequence is CASSFSNEQYF. The CDR3 DNA follows: TGTGCCAGCAGCTTCAGCAATGAGCAGTACTTC.

This clonotype appeared a few times. The chain links TRBV3-1 to TRBJ1-5; maybe TRBD1 (6 bases). Germline CDR1 is LGHDT and CDR2 is YNNKEL (reference sequence). The CDR3 totals 15 residues. V lost 3 bases to trimming and J lost 6 bases, with 15 bases between them. This CDR3 reads CASSQEGVGSQPQHF. CDR3 DNA sequence: TGTGCCAGCAGCCAGGAGGGGGTAGGGAGTCAGCCCCAGCATTTT.

This clonotype showed up many times. The chain has TRBV3-1 and TRBJ2-7; TRBD2 might be the D (6 bases). Trimming stripped 4 bases from V and 3 bases from J, with 22 bases between. The germline gives CDR1 LGHDT, CDR2 YNNKEL (reference sequence). The CDR3 is made up of 17 amino acids. The CDR3 sequence is CASSLPGGAKSRYEQYF. DNA for the CDR3: TGTGCCAGCAGCCTACCCGGCGGGGCGAAGAGCCGCTACGAGCAGTACTTC.

Here the CDR3 DNA reads TGCGCCAGCAGCTTGGGCTCCGCGCGACAAGAGACCCAGTACTTC. Its protein product is CASSLGSARQETQYF. This chain links TRBV5-1 with TRBJ2-5; D unclear. Trimming took off 0 bases at V and 2 bases at J, with 11 bases between the two ends. Germline CDR1 reads SGHRS; CDR2 reads YFSETQ. This CDR3 is 15 amino acids long.

At least ten counts were recorded for this clonotype. V usage is TRBV4-1 and J usage is TRBJ2-1, with a possible D match to TRBD2 (6 bases). CDR3 length: 15 amino acids. In germline, CDR1 is MGHRA, CDR2 YSYEKL. Trimming removed 1 base at V and 5 bases at J, with 12 bases between. The CDR3 protein is CASSQVASANNEQFF. The CDR3 region has the DNA TGCGCCAGCAGCCAAGTCGCTAGCGCGAACAATGAGCAGTTCTTC.

This chain uses TRBV5-1 with TRBJ2-3; possible D gene TRBD1, 6 bases. This CDR3 is built from 15 residues. The germline V and J ends were trimmed by 6 bases and 3 bases, with 17 bases remaining between them. Germline lookup yields CDR1 SGHRS and CDR2 YFSETQ. CDR3 sequence: CASTPRGRGTDTQYF. CDR3 bases: TGCGCCAGCACCCCCCGGGGCAGGGGAACAGATACGCAGTATTTT.

This clonotype was counted ten times or more. The J gene is TRBJ1-1, the V gene TRBV7-3; TRBD1 might be the D (5 bases). Germline V gives CDR1 SGHTA, CDR2 FQGTGA. This CDR3 has 13 residues. The V and J ends lost 1 base and 11 bases respectively, with 14 bases between them. The CDR3 DNA sequence: TGTGCCAGCAGCTTAAGGAGGGGTTACAAGGCTTTCTTT. It codes for CASSLRRGYKAFF. The full variable domain, in which reference TRBV7-3 and TRBJ1-1 provide the parts outside the CDR3, is GAGVSQTPSNKVTEKGKYVELRCDPISGHTALYWYRQSLGQGPEFLIYFQGTGAADDSGLPNDRFFAVRPEGSVSTLKIQRTERGDSAVYLCASSLRRGYKAFFGQGTRLTVV.

This clonotype occurred a few times. At one end the junction does not follow the germline gene, possibly because of a read error. The chain has TRBV7-3 and TRBJ1-4; 8 bases line up with TRBD1. This CDR3 contains 15 residues. The germline V gene encodes CDR1 SGHTA and CDR2 FQGTGA. The CDR3, as DNA: TGTGCCAGCAGCTCTCAGGGGGCAACTAATGAAAAACGGTTTTTT. Translating gives CASSSQGATNEKRFF.

A word on this clonotype: One base away lies a much larger clone, so this may be a sequencing read error. V and J are TRBV29-1 and TRBJ2-1; D gene unclear. The length of the CDR3 is 12 residues. Germline V gene lookup returns CDR1 SQVTM and CDR2 ANQGSEA. Trimming took off 0 bases at V and 10 bases at J, with 10 bases between the two ends. The DNA of the CDR3 is TGCAGCGTTGAAGATGCCGGCAGGGAGCAGTTCTTC. Translation: CSVEDAGREQFF.